This T cell receptor (beta chain) comes out of a study of T-cell memory formation after mild COVID-19. There are a few counts of this clonotype. Antigen specificity is unknown. Constant-segment primers served in 5'RACE that generated TCR alpha and TCR beta cDNA libraries bearing sample barcodes and UMIs. From the 5' RACE reads, TCRdb called clonotypes with MiXCR, one entry per CDR3 protein. The sample yields roughly 160,000 distinct CDR3 sequences, approximately 13% seen once. The study's findings and limits: Clones which contracted sat mainly in CM and EM if CD4+, and in EMRA if CD8+. Contracting clones from day 15 to 85 had balanced CD4/CD8; later expanders favoured CD4+. Pre-infection memory showed some responding clones, and this suggested that cross-reactive memory joined.

Sequenced: PBMCs or a T cell subset sorted from them (not recorded which). The clonotype originates from a man between 18 and 29 years old who had mild COVID-19 (a few samples of this study predate the infection). Cell type and time point are not known.

CDR3 region: CASSQDPLAGSTHGELFF. The CDR3 DNA sequence: TGTGCCAGCAGCCAAGACCCACTAGCGGGGAGCACCCACGGGGAGCTGTTTTTT. The genes are TRBV4-2 and TRBJ2-2, with 10 bases identical to TRBD2. The junction had 11 bases not matched to a gene; V was cut back by 0 bases and J by 7 bases. The CDR3 consists of 18 residues. CDR1 and CDR2 (germline): LGHNA, YNFKEQ.